The source of this T cell receptor (beta chain) is a study of CD4 T cells in relation to SARS-CoV-2 and coronaviruses. Study at large: After 10 days of antigen culture, PBMC TCR beta CDR3s were sequenced. The restricting HLA molecule for shared crossreactive spike epitopes was mapped.

The table came from immunoSEQ multiplex PCR; TCRdb's copy has only in-frame clones and leaves some out. The table has 8,500 to 13,000 clones, 65% to 90% seen once. The unexposed donors gave CD4+ T cells in about 2010-2019, prior to COVID-19. After approximately 10 days of culture, CD4+ T cells were isolated. Unexposed-donor CD4+ T cells were probed with SARS-CoV-2 S/N and four cold-coronavirus spikes, cells permitting. CDR1 is MNHEY and CDR2 is SVGAGI in the germline V gene. J was trimmed by 1 base and V by 7 bases; bases with no gene match: 8. CDR3 length: 15 amino acids. As regards this clone: Its cognate antigen is unknown.

This sequence joins TRBV6-5 and TRBJ1-1, with TRBD1 matching 8 bases. The sample consisted of CD4+ T cells from PBMCs, cultured in vitro. This receptor was obtained from a human donor in good health. The CDR3 region is CASTPGGSWNTEAFF. CDR3 coding DNA: TGTGCCAGCACCCCAGGGGGCTCCTGGAACACTGAAGCTTTCTTT.